This is a list of T cell receptor beta chains from one sample in a study of shared clonotypes between healthy human individuals. The method was immunoSEQ multiplex PCR; TCRdb's version includes in-frame clones alone and lacks a portion of them. The profile shows some 2.4 million clones, roughly 93% of them singletons. Material for sequencing was naive CD4+ T cells from PBMCs. Source of these receptors: a man in his late teens or twenties in good health. Some clones in this sample may be carry-over from other donors' samples. The CDR3 runs from the conserved cysteine through the conserved F or W. A D gene is named only where the DNA matches it firmly. Size tells how often a clone was seen (once, few, many) or the class of an expanded clone, and some rows leave it out.

j_call clone_size v_call d_call cdr3_nt cdr3_aa
TRBJ2-6 once TRBV19 TRBD1 TGTGCCAGTAGTCGACAGGGGTTTGGGGCCAACGTCCTGACTTTC CASSRQGFGANVLTF
TRBJ1-1 . TRBV7-2 TRBD1 TGTGCCAGCAGCTTAGTAGGGACAGGGGCGGGAACTGAAGCTTTCTTT CASSLVGTGAGTEAFF
TRBJ1-1 . TRBV18 TRBD1 TGTGCCAGCTCACCGCGAACAGGGGGCGGTACTGAAGCTTTCTTT CASSPRTGGGTEAFF
TRBJ2-7 . TRBV28 . TGTGCCAGCACCTTAAAGCCCGGCGGCTACGGGGCCTACGAGCAGTACTTC CASTLKPGGYGAYEQYF
TRBJ2-7 . TRBV5-1 TRBD2 TGCGCCAGCGGACTAGCGGGAGCCAACGAGCAGTACTTC CASGLAGANEQYF
TRBJ1-1 . TRBV18 TRBD1 TGTGCCAGCTCACCACGGGTTCCGGGACAGGGAAACACTGAAGCTTTCTTT CASSPRVPGQGNTEAFF
TRBJ1-2 . TRBV5-6 . TGTGCCAGCAGCTTGGGATCTGAGTACTATGGCTACACCTTC CASSLGSEYYGYTF
TRBJ2-5 once TRBV6-5 TRBD2 TGTGCCAGCAGTTACGGCCGTGGGACTAGCAAGGAGACCCAGTACTTC CASSYGRGTSKETQYF
TRBJ1-3 . TRBV28 . TGTGCCAGCGGGGTACAGCGCTCCTCTGGAAACACCATATATTTT CASGVQRSSGNTIYF
TRBJ1-2 once TRBV5-1 . TGCGCCAGCAGCTTGGAACTGATAAATGGCTACACCTTC CASSLELINGYTF
TRBJ1-5 once TRBV7-3 . TGTGCCAGCAGCTTAAACGGGCAGCCGAATCAGCCCCAGCATTTT CASSLNGQPNQPQHF
TRBJ1-4 . TRBV28 . TGTGCCAGCAGTTTTGGCGGGGATGGAGTTGAAAAACTGTTTTTT CASSFGGDGVEKLFF
TRBJ2-5 . TRBV10-2 TRBD1 TGCGCCAGTAACAGGGGCCTGGGGACATCGCAAGAGACCCAGTACTTC CASNRGLGTSQETQYF
TRBJ2-5 . TRBV7-7 . TGTGCCAGCAGCTTAACCGAGTACCAAGAGACCCAGTACTTC CASSLTEYQETQYF
TRBJ1-5 once TRBV2 . TGTGCCAGCAGTACCACCCCAGGGGCTTGGAGCAATCAGCCCCAGCATTTT CASSTTPGAWSNQPQHF
TRBJ2-7 . TRBV27 TRBD1 TGTGCCAGCAGTTTAACGGGACAGGGTGGTTTGGGACAGTACTTC CASSLTGQGGLGQYF
TRBJ1-5 once TRBV28 TRBD1 TGTGCCAGCAGTTTAGGGACAGGGGTAAGTCAGCCCCAGCATTTT CASSLGTGVSQPQHF
TRBJ2-1 . TRBV11-3 . TGTGCCAGCAGCTTGAGCGGTTACAATGAGCAGTTCTTC CASSLSGYNEQFF
TRBJ2-3 . TRBV14 . TGTGCCAGCAGCCAGCCGGGCCTAATGAACACAGATACGCAGTATTTT CASSQPGLMNTDTQYF
TRBJ1-2 . TRBV28 TRBD1 TGTGCCAGCAGTTTATGGGACAGGGGGCATGGCTACACCTTC CASSLWDRGHGYTF
TRBJ2-2 . TRBV11-1 TRBD2 TGTGCCAGCAGCTTAAGCAGCGGGAGGGGCACCGGGGAGCTGTTTTTT CASSLSSGRGTGELFF
TRBJ1-4 . TRBV7-9 . TGTGCCAGCAGCTTAGGGTTGATTAATGAAAAACTGTTTTTT CASSLGLINEKLFF
TRBJ1-2 . TRBV28 TRBD1 TGTGCCAGCACCTGGACAGGGGGCGTAAACTATGGCTACACCTTC CASTWTGGVNYGYTF
TRBJ1-1 . TRBV7-3 . TGTGCCAGCAGCTTTGGTTCCGGATCGACTGAAGCTTTCTTT CASSFGSGSTEAFF
TRBJ1-2 . TRBV6-5 . TGTGCCAGCAGTTCTATAGACAGCAACTATGGCTACACCTTC CASSSIDSNYGYTF
TRBJ2-7 . TRBV5-4 TRBD1 TGTGCCAGCGCTCGGGACAGGGACGACGAGCAGTACTTC CASARDRDDEQYF
TRBJ1-1 . TRBV30 . TGTGCCTGGAATGCGGGGTTTACGAACACTGAAGCTTTCTTT CAWNAGFTNTEAFF
TRBJ2-5 . TRBV19 TRBD2 TGTGCCAGTAGCTCACTAGCGGGAGAAGAGACCCAGTACTTC CASSSLAGEETQYF
TRBJ1-1 . TRBV30 TRBD1 TGTGCCTGGAGCCGGACAGGGGGCGTAAGTGTTTTCTTT CAWSRTGGVSVFF
TRBJ2-1 . TRBV5-1 . TGCGCCAGCAGCTTAGGACGACAGCTCTCCTACAATGAGCAGTTCTTC CASSLGRQLSYNEQFF
TRBJ2-4 . TRBV6-1 TRBD2 TGTGCCAGCAGTGAACGTTTACTAGCGGACCGAAACATTCAGTACTTC CASSERLLADRNIQYF
TRBJ2-5 . TRBV11-3 . TGTGCCAGCAGCTTAGATTTTGGAGCCGGAGAGACCCAGTACTTC CASSLDFGAGETQYF
TRBJ2-3 few TRBV19 . TGTGCCAGTAGTATGGTCGGGCAGGGTCGGGCAGATACGCAGTATTTT CASSMVGQGRADTQYF
TRBJ2-2 . TRBV5-1 . TGCGCCAGCAGCTTGGAAGGCCCGGACGGTTTCGGTCTGGACACCGGGGAGCTGTTTTTT CASSLEGPDGFGLDTGELFF
TRBJ2-7 . TRBV28 TRBD2 TGTGCCAGCAGTTTACTGGTAGCGGGGACTTTTCAGTACTTC CASSLLVAGTFQYF
TRBJ2-3 . TRBV5-1 . TGCGCCAGCAGCTTGGGTGAGGGAGCAGATACGCAGTATTTT CASSLGEGADTQYF
TRBJ2-7 once TRBV6-1 . TGTGCCAGCAGTAAACGGACAGAATTGGTCTACGAGCAGTACTTC CASSKRTELVYEQYF
TRBJ2-1 . TRBV6-5 TRBD2 TGTGCCAGCAGAACTCCGGGGGGTTCCTACAATGAGCAGTTCTTC CASRTPGGSYNEQFF
TRBJ2-3 . TRBV7-3 TRBD2 TGTGCCAGCAGCTTAACGTGGCTAGCGGGAGTTACAGATACGCAGTATTTT CASSLTWLAGVTDTQYF
TRBJ1-5 . TRBV20-1 . TGCAGTGCTAGGAGAGGACAGCCCCAGCATTTT CSARRGQPQHF
TRBJ1-5 . TRBV2 . TGTGCCAGCAGTGAAGATTCCGGTGGGGATCAGCCCCAGCATTTT CASSEDSGGDQPQHF
TRBJ2-1 . TRBV2 TRBD2 TGTGCCAGCACGGCTAGCGGGATTTACAATGAGCAGTTCTTC CASTASGIYNEQFF
TRBJ2-2 . TRBV10-3 TRBD2 TGTGCCATCAGGCAGGGAGGGTCCGGGGAGCTGTTTTTT CAIRQGGSGELFF
TRBJ2-7 . TRBV18 TRBD1 TGTGCCAGCTCACCGAACACAGGGGCCTCCTACGAGCAGTACTTC CASSPNTGASYEQYF
TRBJ2-4 . TRBV27 . TGTGCCAGCAGTTCTAGGACAGAATTAGCCAAAAACATTCAGTACTTC CASSSRTELAKNIQYF